The entry below describes one TCR beta chain. This CDR3 comprises 15 residues. Germline V gives CDR1 LNHDA, CDR2 SQIVND (reference sequence). V was pared by 2 bases and J by 5 bases, with 12 bases between. The entry originates in a study of blood T cell repertoires in COVID-19. Looking at the study overall: PBMCs, B-cell-depleted T cells, or T cells provided the cDNA or gDNA that made up the material.

Under the authors' procedure: Estimates of nucleated cell counts were drawn from the amplification of reference gene primers. Generated by immunoSEQ multiplex PCR, the TCRdb table keeps only in-frame clones and is missing some. The DNA gave D and trimming, while V, J and clone size come from that table. In the table there are 150,000 or so clones, about 84% of which are singletons. V is TRBV19 and J is TRBJ2-2, with unresolved D. This receptor was obtained from a man aged 55 to 70 with active or convalescent COVID-19. Source material: peripheral blood. The CDR3 sequence: CASSINGLGTGELFF. The CDR3 DNA reads as TGTGCCAGTAGTATAAACGGTCTTGGTACCGGGGAGCTGTTTTTT.